This T cell receptor (beta chain) was obtained from a study of T cell responses to AZD1222 COVID-19 vaccine. Whole-study results and caveats: White British donors predominated, females outnumbered males, and clonal diversity was possibly underestimated. Repertoires were collected only later (after the peak T cell response had occurred). Unmutated regions of variants are reportedly targeted by nearly half of spike-specific TCRs.

On this clone: What it recognizes is unknown.

Profiling relied on immunoSEQ multiplex PCR, and the TCRdb table lists in-frame clones only, not all of them. The sample shows under 200,000 clones, about 92% of them seen only once. Germline assignment: CDR1 SGHTA and CDR2 FQGTGA. The V end was cut by 11 bases, the J end by 5 bases, with 40 bases between. This CDR3 has 21 amino acids. This TCR was sampled from an adult who received the MenACWY meningococcal vaccine as a control. The chain employs TRBV7-3 and TRBJ2-1, with D perhaps given as TRBD1 or TRBD2 (7 bases each). The sample here was peripheral blood, taken 28 days after the second dose of the MenACWY control vaccine. The DNA for the CDR3 is TGTGCCGGGGCCGGAGGGGGCGCCGGGGACTACCCTCCCTTAGTGGACAATGAGCAGTTCTTC. Amino acid sequence: CAGAGGGAGDYPPLVDNEQFF.